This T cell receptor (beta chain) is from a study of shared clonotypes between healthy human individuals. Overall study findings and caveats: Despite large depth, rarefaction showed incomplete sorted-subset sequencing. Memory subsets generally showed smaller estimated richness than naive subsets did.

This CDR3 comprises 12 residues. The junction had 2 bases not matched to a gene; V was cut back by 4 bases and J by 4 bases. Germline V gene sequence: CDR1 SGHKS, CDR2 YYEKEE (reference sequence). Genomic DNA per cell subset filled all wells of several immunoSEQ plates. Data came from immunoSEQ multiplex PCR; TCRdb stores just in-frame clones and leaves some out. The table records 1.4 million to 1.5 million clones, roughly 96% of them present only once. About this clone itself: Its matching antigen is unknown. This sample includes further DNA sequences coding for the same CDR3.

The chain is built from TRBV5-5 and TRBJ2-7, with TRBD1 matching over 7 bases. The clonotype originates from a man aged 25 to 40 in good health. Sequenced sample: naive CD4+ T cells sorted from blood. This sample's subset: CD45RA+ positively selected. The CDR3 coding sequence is TGTGCCAGCAGCAGGGACAGTTACGAGCAGTACTTC. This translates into CASSRDSYEQYF.